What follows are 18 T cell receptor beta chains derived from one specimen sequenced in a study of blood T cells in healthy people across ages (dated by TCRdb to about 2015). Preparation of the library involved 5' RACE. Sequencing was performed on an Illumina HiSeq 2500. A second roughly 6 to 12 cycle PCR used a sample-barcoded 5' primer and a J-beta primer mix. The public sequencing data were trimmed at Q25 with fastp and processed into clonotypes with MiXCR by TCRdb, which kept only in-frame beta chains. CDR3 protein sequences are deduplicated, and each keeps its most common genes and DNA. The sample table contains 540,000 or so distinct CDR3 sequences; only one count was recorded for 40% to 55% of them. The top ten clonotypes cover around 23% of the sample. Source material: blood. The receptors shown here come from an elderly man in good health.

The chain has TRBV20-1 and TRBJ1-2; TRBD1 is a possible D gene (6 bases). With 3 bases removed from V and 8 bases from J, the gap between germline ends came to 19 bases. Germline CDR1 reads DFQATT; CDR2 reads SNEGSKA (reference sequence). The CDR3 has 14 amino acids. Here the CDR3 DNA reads TGCAGTGCTAGTGATGGGTTGGGGGCGCCGGGCTACACCTTC. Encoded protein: CSASDGLGAPGYTF.

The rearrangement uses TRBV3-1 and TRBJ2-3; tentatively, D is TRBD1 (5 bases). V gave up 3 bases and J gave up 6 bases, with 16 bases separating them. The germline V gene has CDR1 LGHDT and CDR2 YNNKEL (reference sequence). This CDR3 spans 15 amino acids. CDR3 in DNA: TGTGCCAGCAGCCATAGGGGCCGACTTTTGGATACGCAGTATTTT. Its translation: CASSHRGRLLDTQYF.

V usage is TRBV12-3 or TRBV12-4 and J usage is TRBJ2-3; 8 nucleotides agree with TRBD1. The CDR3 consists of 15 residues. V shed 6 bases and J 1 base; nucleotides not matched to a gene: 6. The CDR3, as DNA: TGTGCCAGCAGCCAACCGGGACAGGGCACAGATACGCAGTATTTT. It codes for CASSQPGQGTDTQYF.

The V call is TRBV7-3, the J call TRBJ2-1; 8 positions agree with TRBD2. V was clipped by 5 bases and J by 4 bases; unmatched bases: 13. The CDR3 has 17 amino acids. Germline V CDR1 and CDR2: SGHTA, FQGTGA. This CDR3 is CASSQVGVRGAYNEQFF. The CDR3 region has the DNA TGTGCCAGCAGCCAAGTGGGGGTGCGGGGGGCTTACAATGAGCAGTTCTTC.

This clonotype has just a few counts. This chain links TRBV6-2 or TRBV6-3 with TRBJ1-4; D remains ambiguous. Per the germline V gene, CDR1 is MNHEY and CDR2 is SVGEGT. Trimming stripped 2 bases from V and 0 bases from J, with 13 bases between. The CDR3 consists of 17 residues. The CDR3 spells CASSYKSSGATNEKLFF. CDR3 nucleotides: TGTGCCAGCAGTTACAAGTCGTCAGGAGCAACTAATGAAAAACTGTTTTTT.

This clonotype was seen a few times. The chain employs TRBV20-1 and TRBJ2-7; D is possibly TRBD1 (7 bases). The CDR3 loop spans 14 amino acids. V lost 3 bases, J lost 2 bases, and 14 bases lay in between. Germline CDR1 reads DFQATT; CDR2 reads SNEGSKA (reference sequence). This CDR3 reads CSARAGQSTYEQYF. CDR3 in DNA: TGCAGTGCTAGGGCGGGACAGTCAACCTACGAGCAGTACTTC.

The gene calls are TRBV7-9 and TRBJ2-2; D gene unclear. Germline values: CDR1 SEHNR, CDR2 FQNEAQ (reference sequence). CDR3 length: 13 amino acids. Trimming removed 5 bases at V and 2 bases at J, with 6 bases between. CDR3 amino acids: CASSAVNTGELFF. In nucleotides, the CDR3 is TGTGCCAGCAGCGCCGTAAACACCGGGGAGCTGTTTTTT.

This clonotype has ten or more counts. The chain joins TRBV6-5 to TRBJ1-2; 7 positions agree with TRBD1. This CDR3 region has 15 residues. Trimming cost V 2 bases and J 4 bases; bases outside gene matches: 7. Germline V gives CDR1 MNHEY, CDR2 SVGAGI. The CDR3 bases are TGTGCCAGCAGTTACACCTACAGGGGAAGCTATGGCTACACCTTC. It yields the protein CASSYTYRGSYGYTF.

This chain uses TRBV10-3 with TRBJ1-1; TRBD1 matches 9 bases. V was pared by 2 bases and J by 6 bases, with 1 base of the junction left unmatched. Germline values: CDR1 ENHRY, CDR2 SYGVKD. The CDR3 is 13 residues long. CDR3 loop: CAISEGDRAEAFF. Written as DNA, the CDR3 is TGTGCCATCAGTGAGGGGGACAGGGCTGAAGCTTTCTTT.

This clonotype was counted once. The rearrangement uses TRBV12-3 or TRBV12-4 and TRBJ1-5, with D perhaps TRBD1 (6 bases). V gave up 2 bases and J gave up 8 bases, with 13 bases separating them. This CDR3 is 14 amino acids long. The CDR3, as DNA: TGTGCCAGCAGTTTAAATAGGGGGGTCAAGCCCCAGCATTTT. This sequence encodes CASSLNRGVKPQHF.

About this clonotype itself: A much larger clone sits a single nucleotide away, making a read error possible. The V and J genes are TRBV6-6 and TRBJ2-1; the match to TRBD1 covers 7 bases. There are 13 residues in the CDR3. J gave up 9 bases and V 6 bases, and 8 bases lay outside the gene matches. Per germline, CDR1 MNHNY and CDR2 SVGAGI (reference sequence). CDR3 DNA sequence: TGTGCCAGCAGGATCGCAGGGGGTAGTGAGCAGTTCTTC. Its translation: CASRIAGGSEQFF.

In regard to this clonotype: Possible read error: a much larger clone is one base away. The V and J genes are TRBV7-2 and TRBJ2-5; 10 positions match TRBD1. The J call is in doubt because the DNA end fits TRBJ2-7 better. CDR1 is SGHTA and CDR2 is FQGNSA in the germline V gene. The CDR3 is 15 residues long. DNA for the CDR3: TGTGCCAGCAGCTTGCCTGGGACAGGGGTACACGAGCAGTACTTC. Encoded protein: CASSLPGTGVHEQYF.

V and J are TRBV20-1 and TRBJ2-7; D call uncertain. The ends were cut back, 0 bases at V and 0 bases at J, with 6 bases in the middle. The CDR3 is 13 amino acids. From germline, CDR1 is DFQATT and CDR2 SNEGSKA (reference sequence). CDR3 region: CSARDLTSYEQYF. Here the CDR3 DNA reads TGCAGTGCTAGAGATCTCACCTCCTACGAGCAGTACTTC.

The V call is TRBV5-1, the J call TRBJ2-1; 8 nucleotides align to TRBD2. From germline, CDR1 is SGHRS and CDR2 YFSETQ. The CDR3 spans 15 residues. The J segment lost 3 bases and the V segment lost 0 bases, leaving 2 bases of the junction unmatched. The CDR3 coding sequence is TGCGCCAGCAGCTTGGGGCGGGGGGACTACAATGAGCAGTTCTTC. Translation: CASSLGRGDYNEQFF.

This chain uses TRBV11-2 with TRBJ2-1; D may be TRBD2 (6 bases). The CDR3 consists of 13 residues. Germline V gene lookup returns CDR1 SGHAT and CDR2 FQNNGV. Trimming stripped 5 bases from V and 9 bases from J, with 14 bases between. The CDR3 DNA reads TGTGCCAGCAGCAGATCGGGACTTGGTGAGCAGTTCTTC. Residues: CASSRSGLGEQFF.

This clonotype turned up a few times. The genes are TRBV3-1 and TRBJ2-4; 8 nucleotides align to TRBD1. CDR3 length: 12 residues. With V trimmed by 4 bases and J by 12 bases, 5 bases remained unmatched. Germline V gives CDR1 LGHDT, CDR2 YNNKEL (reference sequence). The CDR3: CASSPSGQAQYF. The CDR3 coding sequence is TGTGCCAGCAGCCCTTCGGGACAGGCTCAGTACTTC.

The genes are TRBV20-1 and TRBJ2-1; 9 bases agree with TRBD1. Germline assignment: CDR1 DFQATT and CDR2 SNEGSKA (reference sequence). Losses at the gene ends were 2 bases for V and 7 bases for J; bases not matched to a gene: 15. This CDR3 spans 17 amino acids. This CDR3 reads CSARSRTGALERNEQFF. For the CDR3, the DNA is TGCAGTGCTAGATCGCGGACAGGGGCATTAGAGAGAAATGAGCAGTTCTTC.

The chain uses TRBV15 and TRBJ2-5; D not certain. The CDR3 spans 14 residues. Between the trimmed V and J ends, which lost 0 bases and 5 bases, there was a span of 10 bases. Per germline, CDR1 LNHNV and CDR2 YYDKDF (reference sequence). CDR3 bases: TGTGCCACCAGCAGAGATTTGACTCCGGAGACCCAGTACTTC. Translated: CATSRDLTPETQYF.